This is a list of T cell receptor beta chains from one sample in a study of blood T cell repertoires in COVID-19. The data were produced by immunoSEQ multiplex PCR, yet TCRdb's version contains in-frame clones alone and is incomplete. Of some 60,000 clones in the sample, more than 75% were seen once. Sequencing was carried out using peripheral blood. The receptors shown here come from a man between 65 and 80 years old with acute or convalescent COVID-19. Both conserved end residues are part of each CDR3. Each record gives: J gene, clone size, V gene, D gene, CDR3 DNA, CDR3 protein. D genes are given only for firm matches. Part of the rows lack a size; the others show once, few, many or a class for expanded clones.

TRBJ2-3	NA	TRBV10-3	NA	TGTGCCATCAGTGTGGCTAGCACAGATACGCAGTATTTT	CAISVASTDTQYF
TRBJ2-3	NA	TRBV11-2	TRBD2	TGTGCCAGCAGCTTAGCTAGCGGGGAGTGGGGTACGCAGTATTTT	CASSLASGEWGTQYF
TRBJ1-4	NA	TRBV30	NA	TGTGCCTGGACCCGGGAGTCCTTAAATGAAAAACTGTTTTTT	CAWTRESLNEKLFF
TRBJ1-2	few	TRBV19	TRBD1	TGTGCCAGTAGTACCTGGACAGGGGACGGCTACACCTTC	CASSTWTGDGYTF
TRBJ1-1	NA	TRBV6-5	NA	TGTGCCAGCAGTTACGCGGAGTTCACTGAAGCTTTCTTT	CASSYAEFTEAFF
TRBJ1-3	NA	TRBV5-5	NA	TGTGCCAGCAGCCAAGGCCAGGCTACCTCTGGAAACACCATATATTTT	CASSQGQATSGNTIYF
TRBJ2-2	NA	TRBV27	NA	TGTGCCAGCACCCTGCTAGGCAACGCGAACACCGGGGAGCTGTTTTTT	CASTLLGNANTGELFF
TRBJ1-1	once	TRBV5-1	NA	TGCGCCAGCAGCCGGAATAGGGGGTACACTGAAGCTTTCTTT	CASSRNRGYTEAFF
TRBJ1-2	NA	TRBV5-8	NA	TGTGCCAGCAGCTTGGAGCGGACGGCCATAGGGGGCTACACCTTC	CASSLERTAIGGYTF
TRBJ1-1	NA	TRBV6-5	NA	TGTGCCAGCCCGAGTGGGTGGGCATCGGACACTGAAGCTTTCTTT	CASPSGWASDTEAFF
TRBJ1-2	NA	TRBV6-5	NA	TGTGCCAGCAGTTACTCGAGACAGCCCGCTAACTATGGCTACACCTTC	CASSYSRQPANYGYTF
TRBJ2-6	NA	TRBV5-1	TRBD1	TGCGCCAGCAGCTTCGGACGGACAGGGACCTTCTCTGGGGCCAACGTCCTGACTTTC	CASSFGRTGTFSGANVLTF
TRBJ1-2	NA	TRBV3-1/TRBV3-2	NA	TGTGCCGCCCGCCAAAGGGCAGGGTTTGGCTACACCTTC	CAARQRAGFGYTF
TRBJ1-5	NA	TRBV30	TRBD1	TGTGCCTGGAGTCACCCGGACAGGGCAGGGCAGCCCCAGCATTTT	CAWSHPDRAGQPQHF
TRBJ1-6	once	TRBV28	NA	TGTGCCAGCAGTTTACCGGGGGGGGGTAATTCACCCCTCCACTTT	CASSLPGGGNSPLHF
TRBJ2-7	NA	TRBV27	NA	TGTGCCAGCAGTCATCTGGGACAAACCTACGAGCAGTACTTC	CASSHLGQTYEQYF
TRBJ2-1	once	TRBV9	TRBD1	TGTGCCAGCAGCGCTACAGGGACAGTAAGGTCCTACAATGAGCAGTTCTTC	CASSATGTVRSYNEQFF
TRBJ2-5	NA	TRBV28	NA	TGTGCCAGCAGTTTGGGGGGTGGATGGGTGGGAGAGACCCAGTACTTC	CASSLGGGWVGETQYF
TRBJ2-4	NA	TRBV10-3	TRBD2	TGTGCCATCAGTCCTAGCGGGGGGGCGATCAAAAACATTCAGTACTTC	CAISPSGGAIKNIQYF
TRBJ2-1	NA	TRBV19	TRBD2	TGTGCCAGTAGCCCCATCGCGGGAGTTGGTAATGAGCAGTTCTTC	CASSPIAGVGNEQFF
TRBJ2-3	NA	TRBV27	TRBD2	TGTGCCAGCAGTTCGTACTCGGGGGGGATCACAGATACGCAGTATTTT	CASSSYSGGITDTQYF
TRBJ1-3	NA	TRBV28	TRBD1	TGTGCCAGCACCGAACCCCAGGGGGGCGGAAACACCATATATTTT	CASTEPQGGGNTIYF
TRBJ1-3	NA	TRBV30	NA	TGTGCCTGGGGACCGGGGAGCTCTGGAAACACCATATATTTT	CAWGPGSSGNTIYF
TRBJ1-2	NA	TRBV4-2	NA	TGTGCCAGCAGCCAGGAGATCCCCGGGGGTGGCTACACCTTC	CASSQEIPGGGYTF
TRBJ2-5	NA	TRBV19	NA	TGTGCCAGTACCCTGGGCGGTGGAGGGCTGAAGACCCAGTACTTC	CASTLGGGGLKTQYF
TRBJ1-1	once	TRBV12-5	NA	TGTGCTAGTGGTTTGGGCGGGCCCGAGGGCACTGAAGCTTTCTTT	CASGLGGPEGTEAFF
TRBJ1-6	NA	TRBV5-1	TRBD1	TGCGCCAGCGCTTCCCGGACAGGGGACTCACCCCTCCACTTT	CASASRTGDSPLHF
TRBJ2-5	NA	TRBV7-6	TRBD2	TGTGCCAGCAGCTCCACTAGCGGTTACGCCCGAGAGACCCAGTACTTC	CASSSTSGYARETQYF
TRBJ1-2	NA	TRBV11-3	NA	TGTGCCAGCAGCTTCGGGGGTGGTGCCGGCTACACCTTC	CASSFGGGAGYTF
TRBJ1-4	NA	TRBV7-9	NA	TGTGCCAGCAGGTTTGATCGGAGCCCAGAAAAACTGTTTTTT	CASRFDRSPEKLFF
TRBJ1-1	NA	TRBV27	NA	TGTGCCAGCAGTACGGTGCTGAACACTGAAGCTTTCTTT	CASSTVLNTEAFF
TRBJ2-2	once	TRBV10-2	TRBD2	TGCGCCAGCAGAACCGCCCTATCTAGCGGGGGTCCAACGGGGGAGCTGTTTTTT	CASRTALSSGGPTGELFF
TRBJ1-1	NA	TRBV7-8	NA	TGTGCCTGCACAGGGATGGATGAAGCTTTCTTT	CACTGMDEAFF
TRBJ1-4	few	TRBV7-2	NA	TGTGCCAGCAGCCTGGGGATGGGACAACATGAAAAACTGTTTTTT	CASSLGMGQHEKLFF
TRBJ2-1	NA	TRBV5-4	TRBD2	TGTGCCAGCAGCCATCCCGGGGGGGGAAAAAACAATGAGCAGTTCTTC	CASSHPGGGKNNEQFF
TRBJ2-5	NA	TRBV2	NA	TGTGCCAGCAGTGATTCCCGCCAAAGAGGAGCAGAGACCCAGTACTTC	CASSDSRQRGAETQYF
TRBJ1-2	NA	TRBV7-8	NA	TGTGCCACGACACCTGGCTTGAACACTTATGGCTACACCTTC	CATTPGLNTYGYTF
TRBJ2-5	NA	TRBV19	NA	TGTGCCAGTAGTACCTGGTACGGGGAGACCCAGTACTTC	CASSTWYGETQYF
TRBJ2-1	few	TRBV7-2	NA	TGTGCCAGCAGCAAAAGACCCACTGGAGCAAGTTCCAGGGTCAATGAGCAGTTCTTC	CASSKRPTGASSRVNEQFF
TRBJ1-2	NA	TRBV5-5	NA	TGTGCCAGCAGCTTGGGGCAGGGTATAGGCATGGTCACCTATGGCTACACCTTC	CASSLGQGIGMVTYGYTF